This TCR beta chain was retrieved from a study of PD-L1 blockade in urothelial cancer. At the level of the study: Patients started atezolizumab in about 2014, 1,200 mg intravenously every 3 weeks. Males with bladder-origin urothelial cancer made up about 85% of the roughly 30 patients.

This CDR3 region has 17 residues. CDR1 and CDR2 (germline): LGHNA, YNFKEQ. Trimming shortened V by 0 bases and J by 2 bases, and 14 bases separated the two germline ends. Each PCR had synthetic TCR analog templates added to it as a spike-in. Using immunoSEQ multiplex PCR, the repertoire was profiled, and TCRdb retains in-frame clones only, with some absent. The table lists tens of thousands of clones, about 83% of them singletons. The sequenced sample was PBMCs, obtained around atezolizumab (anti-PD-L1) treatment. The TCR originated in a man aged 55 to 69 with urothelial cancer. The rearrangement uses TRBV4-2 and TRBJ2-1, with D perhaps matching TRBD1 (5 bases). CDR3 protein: CASSQEESGNTYNEQFF. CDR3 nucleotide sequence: TGTGCCAGCAGCCAAGAAGAGTCAGGGAACACCTACAATGAGCAGTTCTTC.